This is a list of T cell receptor beta chains from one sample in a study of cytomegalovirus exposure and HLA in healthy donors. Clones were read by immunoSEQ multiplex PCR, and TCRdb kept only the in-frame ones, dropping some. Here the sample spans 150,000 to 200,000 clones, about 85% being singletons. The sample consisted of PBMCs. The receptor source for this set is a man in his late teens or twenties in good health and CMV-seropositive. CDR3s include the opening cysteine and the closing phenylalanine or tryptophan.

V,CDR3
TRBV7-9,CSSSTEDREQYF
TRBV9,CASSASDPPLHF
TRBV5-4,CASSHRDLHDTQYF
TRBV6-5,CASSYKGRGPPYEQYF
TRBV7-2,CASSKQVSNQPQHF
TRBV27,CASSPGTNYEQYF
TRBV9,CASSLTGNGYNEQFF
TRBV5-1,CASSSSGTGANGLTF
TRBV2,CASRARTSGGTDTQYF
TRBV5-4,CASSLDRNSGNTIYF
TRBV7-2,CASSFVGGGGVNTGELFF
TRBV6-5,CASSKRQVAGYEQYF
TRBV7-8,CASSLKGPSEQGGNTIYF
TRBV27,CASSPGTGYGYTF
TRBV6-6,CASSLLGAQETQYF
TRBV6-1,CASRGAMNTEAFF
TRBV7-8,CASSPGRSGANGLTF
TRBV5-1,CASSLGPGQKNTEAFF
TRBV9,CASSPSGGMNTEAFF
TRBV7-6,CASSARTASTDTQYF
TRBV27,CASSFSSTGVAGYTF
TRBV2,CASRDPQGFPKNIQYF
TRBV13,CASSRRLAGGEETQYF
TRBV7-3,CASSGALGTGELFF
TRBV6-6,CASSYSKPGQGYEQYF
TRBV25-1,CASSESNRGGDEQYF
TRBV18,CASSPLTGDTEAFF
TRBV4-3,CASSQADSHTEAFF
TRBV4-2,CASSQDPQGNYGYTF
TRBV19,CASSSSGGVDNEQFF
TRBV5-4,CASSQGQGSRSYNSPLHF
TRBV4-3,CASSQSRVGGRNYGYTF
TRBV5-1,CASSPQGIITEAFF
TRBV7-3,CASSRTSGTSYEQYF
TRBV9,CASSPRDIVTGANVLTF
TRBV10-3,CAIQTSGTGSSYEQYF
TRBV5-1,CASSLSSTGNYGYTF
TRBV5-6,CASSLDRGRDTEAFF
TRBV27,CASWSTQGADYGYTF
TRBV5-5,CASSFPSGTYEQYF
TRBV5-5,CASSLATRDQPQHF
TRBV9,CASSPRSQGAGAGELFF
TRBV20-1,CSARPADTQYF